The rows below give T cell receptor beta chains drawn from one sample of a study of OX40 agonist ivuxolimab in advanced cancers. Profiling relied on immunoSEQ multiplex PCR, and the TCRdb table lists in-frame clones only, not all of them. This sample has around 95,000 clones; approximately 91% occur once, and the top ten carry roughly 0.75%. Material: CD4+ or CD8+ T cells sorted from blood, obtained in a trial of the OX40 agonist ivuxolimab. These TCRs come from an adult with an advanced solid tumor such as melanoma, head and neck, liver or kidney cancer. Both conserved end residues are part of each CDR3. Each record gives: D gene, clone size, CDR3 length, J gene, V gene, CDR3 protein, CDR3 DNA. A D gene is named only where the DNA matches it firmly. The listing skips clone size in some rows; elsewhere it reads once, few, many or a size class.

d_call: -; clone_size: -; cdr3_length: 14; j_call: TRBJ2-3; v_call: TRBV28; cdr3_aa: CASSNNRATDTQYF; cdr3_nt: TGTGCCAGCAGCAACAACAGGGCAACAGATACGCAGTATTTT
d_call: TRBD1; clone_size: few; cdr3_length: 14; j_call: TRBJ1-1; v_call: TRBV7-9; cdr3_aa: CASSSGQGSTEAFF; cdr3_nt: TGTGCCAGCAGCTCGGGACAGGGGAGTACTGAAGCTTTCTTT
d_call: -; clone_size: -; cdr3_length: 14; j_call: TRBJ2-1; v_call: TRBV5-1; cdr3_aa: CASRGQGISNEQFF; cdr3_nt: TGCGCCAGCAGGGGTCAGGGAATAAGCAATGAGCAGTTCTTC
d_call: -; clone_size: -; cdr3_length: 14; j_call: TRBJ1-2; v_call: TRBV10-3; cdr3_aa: CAISESTANYGYTF; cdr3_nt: TGTGCCATCAGTGAGTCGACAGCCAACTATGGCTACACCTTC
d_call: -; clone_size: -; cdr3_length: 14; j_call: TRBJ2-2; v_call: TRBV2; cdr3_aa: CASRKDGHTGELFF; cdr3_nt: TGTGCCAGCAGGAAAGACGGGCACACCGGGGAGCTGTTTTTT
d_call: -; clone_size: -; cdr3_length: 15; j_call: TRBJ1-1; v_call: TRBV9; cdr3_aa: CASSVGPFMNTEAFF; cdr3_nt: TGTGCCAGCAGCGTAGGGCCGTTCATGAACACTGAAGCTTTCTTT
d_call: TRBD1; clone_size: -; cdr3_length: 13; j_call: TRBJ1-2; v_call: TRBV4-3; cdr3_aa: CASSLQGDYGYTF; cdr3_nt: TGCGCCAGCAGTCTCCAGGGGGACTATGGCTACACCTTC
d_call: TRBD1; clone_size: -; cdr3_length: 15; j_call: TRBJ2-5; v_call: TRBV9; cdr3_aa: CASSVGGQGIETQYF; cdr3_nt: TGTGCCAGCAGCGTAGGTGGACAGGGTATAGAGACCCAGTACTTC
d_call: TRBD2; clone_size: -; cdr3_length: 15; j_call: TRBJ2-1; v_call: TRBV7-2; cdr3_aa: CASSLGAGGVDEQFF; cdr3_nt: TGTGCCAGCAGCTTAGGGGCGGGAGGGGTCGATGAGCAGTTCTTC
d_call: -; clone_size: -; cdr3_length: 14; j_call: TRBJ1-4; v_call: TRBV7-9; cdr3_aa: CASSLRQTNEKLFF; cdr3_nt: TGTGCCAGCAGCTTGAGACAGACCAATGAAAAACTGTTTTTT
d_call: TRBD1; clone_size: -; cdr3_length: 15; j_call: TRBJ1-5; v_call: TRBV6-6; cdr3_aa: CASSYTTGGHQPQHF; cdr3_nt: TGTGCCAGCAGTTACACAACAGGGGGCCATCAGCCCCAGCATTTT
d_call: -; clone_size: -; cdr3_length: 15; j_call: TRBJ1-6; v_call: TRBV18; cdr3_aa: CASSPNRNLNSPLHF; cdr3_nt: TGTGCCAGCTCACCAAACAGAAACCTGAATTCACCCCTCCACTTT
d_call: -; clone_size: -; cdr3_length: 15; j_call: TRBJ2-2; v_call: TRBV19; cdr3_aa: CASSIGTGWVGELFF; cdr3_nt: TGTGCCAGTAGTATAGGCACAGGGTGGGTCGGGGAGCTGTTTTTT
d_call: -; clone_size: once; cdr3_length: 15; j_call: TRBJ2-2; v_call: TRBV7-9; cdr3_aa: CASSLVDGFTGELFF; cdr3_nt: TGTGCCAGCAGCTTAGTTGATGGTTTCACCGGGGAGCTGTTTTTT
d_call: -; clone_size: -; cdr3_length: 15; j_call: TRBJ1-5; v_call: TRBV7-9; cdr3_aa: CASSLALGKNQPQHF; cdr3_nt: TGTGCCAGCAGCTTAGCACTAGGGAAGAATCAGCCCCAGCATTTT
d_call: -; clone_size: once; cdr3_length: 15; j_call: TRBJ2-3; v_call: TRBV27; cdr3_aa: CASSFTLGSTDTQYF; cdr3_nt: TGTGCCAGCAGTTTTACGCTGGGGAGCACAGATACGCAGTATTTT
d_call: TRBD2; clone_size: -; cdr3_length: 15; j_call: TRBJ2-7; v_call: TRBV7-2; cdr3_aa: CASSPTSGISYEQYF; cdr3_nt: TGTGCCAGCAGCCCAACTAGCGGCATTTCCTACGAGCAGTACTTC
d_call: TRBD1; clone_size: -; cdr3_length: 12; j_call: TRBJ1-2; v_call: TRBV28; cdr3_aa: CASQNRGRGYTF; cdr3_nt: TGTGCCAGCCAAAACAGGGGGCGAGGCTACACCTTC
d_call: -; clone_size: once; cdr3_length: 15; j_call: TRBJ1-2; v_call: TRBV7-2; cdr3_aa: CASSLNSLDFYGYTF; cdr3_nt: TGTGCCAGCAGCTTAAATAGTTTGGACTTCTATGGCTACACCTTC
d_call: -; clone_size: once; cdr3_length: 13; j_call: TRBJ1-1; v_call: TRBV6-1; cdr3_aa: CASSELGSGSAFF; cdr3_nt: TGTGCCAGCAGTGAATTGGGGTCAGGGTCTGCTTTCTTT
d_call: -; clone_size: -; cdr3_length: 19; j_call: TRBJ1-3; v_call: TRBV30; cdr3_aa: CAWRVWGGGPRMTGNTIYF; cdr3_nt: TGTGCCTGGAGAGTATGGGGGGGCGGACCAAGAATGACTGGAAACACCATATATTTT
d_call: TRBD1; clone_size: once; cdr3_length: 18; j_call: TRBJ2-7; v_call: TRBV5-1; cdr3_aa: CASSLGGQLPGVYYEQYF; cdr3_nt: TGCGCCAGCAGCTTGGGGGGACAGCTCCCAGGGGTGTACTACGAGCAGTACTTC
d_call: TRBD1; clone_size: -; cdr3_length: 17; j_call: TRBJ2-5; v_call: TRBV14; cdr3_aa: CASSLRGATGGKETQYF; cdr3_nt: TGTGCCAGCAGCCTCCGAGGGGCGACAGGGGGTAAAGAGACCCAGTACTTC
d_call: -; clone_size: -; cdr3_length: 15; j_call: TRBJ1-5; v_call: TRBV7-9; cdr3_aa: CASSLAGNSNQPQHF; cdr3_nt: TGTGCCAGCAGCTTAGCAGGGAATAGCAATCAGCCCCAGCATTTT
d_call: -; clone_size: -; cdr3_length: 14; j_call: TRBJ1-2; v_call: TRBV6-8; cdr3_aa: CASSEVAFNYGYTF; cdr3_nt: TGTGCCAGCAGTGAAGTGGCCTTTAACTATGGCTACACCTTC
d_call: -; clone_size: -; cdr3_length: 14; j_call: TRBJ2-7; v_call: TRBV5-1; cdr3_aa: CASSLGTLTYEQYF; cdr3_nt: TGCGCCAGCAGCTTGGGGACCCTTACCTACGAGCAGTACTTC
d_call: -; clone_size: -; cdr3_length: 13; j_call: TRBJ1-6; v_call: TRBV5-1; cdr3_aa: CASSLDGASPLHF; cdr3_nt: TGCGCCAGCAGCTTGGACGGGGCTTCACCCCTCCACTTT
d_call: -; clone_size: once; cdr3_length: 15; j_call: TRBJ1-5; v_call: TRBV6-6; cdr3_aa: CASSHGLWSNQPQHF; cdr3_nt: TGTGCCAGCAGCCATGGGCTCTGGAGCAATCAGCCCCAGCATTTT
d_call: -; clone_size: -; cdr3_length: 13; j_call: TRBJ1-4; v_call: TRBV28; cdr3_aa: CASSLGFYEKLFF; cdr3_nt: TGTGCCAGCAGTTTAGGGTTTTATGAAAAACTGTTTTTT
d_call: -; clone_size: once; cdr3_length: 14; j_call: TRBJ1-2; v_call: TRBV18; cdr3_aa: CASSPTTGDYGYTF; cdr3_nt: TGTGCCAGCTCACCGACGACAGGAGACTATGGCTACACCTTC
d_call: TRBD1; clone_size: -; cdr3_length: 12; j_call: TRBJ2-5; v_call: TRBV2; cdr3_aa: CASRGQGKTQYF; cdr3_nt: TGTGCCAGCAGAGGACAGGGGAAGACCCAGTACTTC
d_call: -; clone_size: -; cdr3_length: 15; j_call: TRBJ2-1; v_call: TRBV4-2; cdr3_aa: CASSQAGGPYNEQFF; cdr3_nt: TGTGCCAGCAGCCAAGCGGGGGGCCCCTACAATGAGCAGTTCTTC
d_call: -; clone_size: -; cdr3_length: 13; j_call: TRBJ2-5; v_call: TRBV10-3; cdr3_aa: CAIMGRGQETQYF; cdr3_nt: TGTGCCATCATGGGCAGGGGACAAGAGACCCAGTACTTC
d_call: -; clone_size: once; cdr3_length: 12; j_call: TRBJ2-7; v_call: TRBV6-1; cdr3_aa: CASRRSSYEQYF; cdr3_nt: TGTGCCAGCAGACGGAGCTCCTACGAGCAGTACTTC
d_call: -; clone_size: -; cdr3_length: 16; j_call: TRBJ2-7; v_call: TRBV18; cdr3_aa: CASSPPGAGLLYEQYF; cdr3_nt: TGTGCCAGCTCACCACCGGGAGCAGGACTCCTTTACGAGCAGTACTTC